The 2 T cell receptor beta chains presented below share a single source sample, sequenced in a study of vaccination and CD4 T cells after COVID-19. For these TCRs, the target antigens are not known. Indicated treatment: roughly ten-day PBMC culture with coronavirus spike peptide pools or control peptides (ViraFEST assay). The Oncomine TCR Beta short-read assay generated sequence data from the DNA of cultured CD4+ T cells. One entry per CDR3 protein, called by TCRdb with MiXCR from the PCR reads. This sample has 15,000 to 20,000 distinct CDR3 sequences, with about 40% found just once. The material sequenced was CD4+ T cells from blood, cultured in vitro. All receptors derive from a human donor who had recovered from COVID-19.

This chain connects TRBV20-1 to TRBJ2-5, with 14 bases fitting TRBD2. V shed 1 base and J 1 base; nucleotides not matched to a gene: 26. Per the germline V gene, CDR1 is DFQATT and CDR2 is SNEGSKA (reference sequence). This CDR3 is 24 amino acids long. The CDR3 DNA sequence: TGCAGTGCTAGAGCCCCCCGTTTTTGGGTCGAAGGGACTAGCGGGAGTTTTTTCCAAGAGACCCAGTACTTC. This translates into CSARAPRFWVEGTSGSFFQETQYF.

The chain couples TRBV6-4 to TRBJ1-5, with TRBD1 identical over 8 bases. The germline V gene has CDR1 MRHNA and CDR2 SNTAGT. The V gene end was trimmed by 6 bases and the J gene end by 0 bases; junction bases not matched to a gene: 19. The CDR3 length is 20 residues. CDR3 sequence (DNA): TGTGCCAGCAGCGGATCACCGGGACAGGCTCTGATCATTAGCAATCAGCCCCAGCATTTT. It translates to CASSGSPGQALIISNQPQHF.